This TCR beta chain was identified in a study of shared clonotypes between healthy human individuals. Germline V gene data show CDR1 as MNHEY and CDR2 as SMNVEV (reference sequence). With 5 bases clipped from V and 0 bases from J, the junction kept 9 bases outside the gene matches. CDR3 length: 17 amino acids. The sample holds one count of this clone. Here immunoSEQ multiplex PCR was the method, and the copy in TCRdb shows in-frame clones only, minus some. The profile shows around 2,000,000 clones, approximately 94% of them singletons. Only CD45RO-negative cells positively selected for CCR7 counted as naive CD8 cells, so terminally differentiated effector memory CD45RA+ cells were excluded.

J is TRBJ2-2 and V is TRBV27; 7 bases are a match to TRBD1. The material sequenced was naive CD8+ T cells from PBMCs. This TCR derives from a man aged 18 to 29 in good health. Some clones in this sample may be carry-over from other donors' samples. The CDR3 loop is CASSAFQGQPNTGELFF. In DNA, the CDR3 is TGTGCCAGCAGTGCCTTCCAGGGACAGCCGAACACCGGGGAGCTGTTTTTT.